These T cell receptor beta chains were read from a single sample in a study of blood T cell repertoires in COVID-19. This table comes from immunoSEQ multiplex PCR, and its TCRdb copy is limited to in-frame clones, with some not included. The sample lists roughly 460,000 clones; about 87% were seen once. The sequenced sample consisted of peripheral blood. These receptor sequences come from a man aged 18 to 30 with COVID-19, enrolled during active disease. CDR3s include the opening cysteine and the closing phenylalanine or tryptophan. D genes are given only for firm matches. Clone size is stated in some rows and not others, as once, few, many or a class when expanded.

J gene	V gene	D gene	clone size	CDR3 protein	CDR3 DNA
TRBJ2-2	TRBV5-4	NA	NA	CASSQPRSGANTGELFF	TGTGCCAGCAGCCAACCCCGCTCGGGAGCGAACACCGGGGAGCTGTTTTTT
TRBJ2-7	TRBV7-9	NA	NA	CASSLADRGEQYF	TGTGCCAGCAGCTTAGCGGATCGCGGGGAGCAGTACTTC
TRBJ1-2	TRBV19	NA	NA	CASIQRGRDYGYTF	TGTGCCAGTATCCAAAGGGGGAGGGACTATGGCTACACCTTC
TRBJ1-3	TRBV6-5	TRBD1	NA	CASSYSGQGAGNTIYF	TGTGCCAGCAGTTACAGCGGACAGGGGGCTGGAAACACCATATATTTT
TRBJ2-7	TRBV27	NA	NA	CASSLHPPVADYEQYF	TGTGCCAGCAGTTTACATCCTCCGGTAGCGGACTACGAGCAGTACTTC
TRBJ2-1	TRBV12-5	TRBD2	NA	CASGFGTSGTDEQFF	TGTGCTAGTGGTTTCGGGACTAGCGGGACGGATGAGCAGTTCTTC
TRBJ2-5	TRBV5-1	TRBD2	NA	CASSSSGLAGTQETQYF	TGCGCCAGCAGCTCCTCTGGACTAGCGGGGACTCAAGAGACCCAGTACTTC
TRBJ1-6	TRBV4-2	NA	few	CASSQGDSNSPLHF	TGTGCCAGCAGCCAAGGAGACAGCAATTCACCCCTCCACTTT
TRBJ1-2	TRBV27	NA	NA	CASSSVDSYGYTF	TGTGCCAGCAGTTCGGTGGACAGCTATGGCTACACCTTC
TRBJ2-7	TRBV4-1	TRBD2	NA	CASSRPVAGVSEQYF	TGCGCCAGCAGCCGCCCGGTGGCGGGGGTTTCCGAGCAGTACTTC
TRBJ2-2	TRBV24-1	NA	NA	CATSDLPGQNLPGELFF	TGTGCCACCAGTGATTTGCCCGGACAGAATCTGCCCGGGGAGCTGTTTTTT
TRBJ1-3	TRBV10-3	TRBD1	NA	CAISEGTGDGNTIYF	TGTGCCATCAGTGAAGGGACAGGGGACGGAAACACCATATATTTT